The rows below give T cell receptor beta chains drawn from one sample of a study of cytomegalovirus exposure and HLA in healthy donors. The protocol was immunoSEQ multiplex PCR, while the TCRdb copy is restricted to in-frame clones and leaves out a portion. The sample gives 60,000 or so clones, about 92% of which show up once; 1.3% is in the top ten. The sequenced material came from PBMCs. Source of these receptors: a woman in her late teens or twenties in good health and CMV-seronegative. Both conserved end residues are trimmed from each CDR3.

v_call cdr3_aa
TRBV6-4 ASSDTRTSLVSEQF
TRBV28 ASSWGGANYGYT
TRBV30 AWSLSDSPDEQY
TRBV29-1 SVDPRDRANYGYT
TRBV28 ASRSPGQGSYEQY
TRBV4-1 ASSRTPTSGGATGELF
TRBV29-1 SVSTGGVRGNTIY
TRBV10-2 ASSGTSGKNIQY
TRBV28 ASKSGGMNTEAF
TRBV7-6 ASSLTGSQFYGYT
TRBV5-4 ASSQGPGDLYEQY
TRBV19 ASSTPPLAGVYEQY
TRBV7-3 ASSQTGNQPQH
TRBV5-1 ASSFDRQSYEQY
TRBV4-2 ASSLGEREAFTDTQY
TRBV28 ASSLHGHLMNTEAF
TRBV4-2 ASSQDNGSNEKLF
TRBV9 ASSSGGITYNSPLH
TRBV6-1 ASSASGGVEQF
TRBV27 ASSPTQVLNYGYT
TRBV28 ASSLIQGGLSTDTQY
TRBV27 ASRTTGTIYEQY
TRBV28 ASMGGTSKGNEQF
TRBV6-6 ASTPPGGLGNTIY
TRBV29-1 SARDRGMVETQY
TRBV27 ASSLSASGNQPQH
TRBV5-6 ASSLRRGGPETQY
TRBV2 ASSLGGEKAYGYT
TRBV5-1 ASGLETQY
TRBV6-4 ASSPLAGRTGELF
TRBV11-3 ASSLQGARNIQY
TRBV10-3 AISESGTGSAPLH
TRBV5-1 ASSLLVREDGYT
TRBV10-3 AISESTGGLGTGATNEKLF
TRBV18 ASSPGQAYNSPLH
TRBV5-4 ASSSPGETQY
TRBV29-1 SVDGLAGGTDTQY
TRBV10-3 AISVYFQPQH
TRBV2 ASGRTGVVNEQF
TRBV28 ASSLSNRGFSYNSPLH
TRBV14 ASSQGLAGVETQY
TRBV4-2 ASSQGGSGTPSHEQF
TRBV6-5 ASSANRGGNTEAF
TRBV7-9 ASSSILELRQY
TRBV5-6 ASSLVRGQTQY
TRBV29-1 SVTGSSYEQY